A single sample gave rise to the 27 T cell receptor beta chains below, sequenced in a study of blood T cell repertoires in COVID-19. The repertoire was sequenced with immunoSEQ multiplex PCR; TCRdb's copy has only in-frame clones and lacks some. The top ten clones hold around 47% of a sample with approximately 69,000 clones, about four fifths of them seen once. Input material: peripheral blood. The origin of the receptors is a human donor in a cohort sampled during active COVID-19.

The table lists this clone with a few counts. J is TRBJ1-2 and V is TRBV5-4; TRBD1 agrees at 7 bases. Per germline, CDR1 SGHNT and CDR2 YYREEE (reference sequence). This CDR3 spans 11 amino acids. With 7 bases clipped from V and 8 bases from J, the junction kept 5 bases outside the gene matches. CDR3 protein: CASGDSGGYTF. The CDR3 DNA follows: TGTGCCAGCGGGGACAGCGGAGGCTACACCTTC. Based on the CDR3 plus reference TRBV5-4 and TRBJ1-2, the full variable domain is ETGVTQSPTHLIKTRGQQVTLRCSSQSGHNTVSWYQQALGQGPQFIFQYYREEENGRGNFPPRFSGLQFPNYSSELNVNALELDDSALYLCASGDSGGYTFGSGTRLTVV.

The J gene is TRBJ1-6, the V gene TRBV12-3 or TRBV12-4; D gene uncertain. V was cut by 7 bases and J by 2 bases, with 6 bases left in between. CDR3 length: 13 amino acids. The CDR3 coding sequence is TGTGCCAGCACCCTAACCTATAATTCACCCCTCCACTTT. It translates to CASTLTYNSPLHF.

This clone was seen just once. The V and J genes are TRBV28 and TRBJ1-5; D gene ambiguous. Germline V gives CDR1 MDHEN, CDR2 SYDVKM. The CDR3 contains 15 residues. V was trimmed by 3 bases and J by 4 bases, leaving 13 bases between them. The CDR3 bases are TGTGCCAGCAGTTTCGTGGCAGATATTAATCAGCCCCAGCATTTT. Its protein product is CASSFVADINQPQHF. Full variable domain (missing parts from reference TRBV28 and TRBJ1-5): DVKVTQSSRYLVKRTGEKVFLECVQDMDHENMFWYRQDPGLGLRLIYFSYDVKMKEKGDIPEGYSVSREKKERFSLILESASTNQTSMYLCASSFVADINQPQHFGDGTRLSIL.

This clone was seen a handful of times. The chain employs TRBV5-8 and TRBJ2-7; 7 nucleotides align to TRBD2. Germline values: CDR1 SGHTS, CDR2 YDEGEE. This CDR3 is built from 12 residues. Germline trimming cut 4 bases from V and 4 bases from J; bases unmatched to any gene: 2. This CDR3 reads CASSPGGYEQYF. CDR3 coding DNA: TGTGCCAGCAGCCCCGGGGGGTACGAGCAGTACTTC.

The rearrangement joins TRBV27 to TRBJ1-2, with 8 bases aligning to TRBD1. Germline V lookup: CDR1 MNHEY, CDR2 SMNVEV (reference sequence). The CDR3 covers 15 residues. The J segment lost 12 bases and the V segment lost 3 bases, leaving 15 bases of the junction unmatched. CDR3 amino acids: CASSFLPRTGWSDTF. The CDR3 bases are TGTGCCAGCAGTTTTCTGCCTCGGACAGGGTGGTCGGACACCTTC.

V and J are TRBV5-1 and TRBJ2-2; 9 nucleotides agree with TRBD2. Germline V gene data show CDR1 as SGHRS and CDR2 as YFSETQ. J gave up 4 bases and V 0 bases, and 7 bases lay outside the gene matches. The CDR3 is 17 residues long. In DNA, the CDR3 is TGCGCCAGCAGCTTGGCCGGGCTAGCGGGGACCACCGGGGAGCTGTTTTTT. Protein product: CASSLAGLAGTTGELFF.

This clone turned up a few times. The V and J genes are TRBV5-4 and TRBJ1-2; 8 bases line up with TRBD1. Losses at the gene ends were 4 bases for V and 0 bases for J; bases not matched to a gene: 8. Germline-derived CDR1 and CDR2 are SGHNT and YYREEE (reference sequence). This CDR3 has 16 amino acids. The CDR3 sequence is CASSRGAGGSNYGYTF. The DNA for the CDR3 is TGTGCCAGCAGCCGTGGGGCAGGGGGCTCTAACTATGGCTACACCTTC.

The chain carries TRBV5-5 and TRBJ2-1; 8 bases are a match to TRBD1. The CDR3 extends over 12 amino acids. Germline V CDR1 and CDR2: SGHKS, YYEKEE (reference sequence). The J segment lost 8 bases and the V segment lost 5 bases, leaving 3 bases of the junction unmatched. CDR3 in DNA: TGTGCCAGCAGACCGACAGGGGATGAGCAGTTCTTC. Translated: CASRPTGDEQFF. Complete variable domain (other parts from reference TRBV5-5 and TRBJ2-1): DAGVTQSPTHLIKTRGQQVTLRCSPISGHKSVSWYQQVLGQGPQFIFQYYEKEERGRGNFPDRFSARQFPNYSSELNVNALLLGDSALYLCASRPTGDEQFFGPGTRLTVL.

This sequence joins TRBV28 and TRBJ1-4, with TRBD1 identical over 7 bases. Germline CDR1 is MDHEN and CDR2 is SYDVKM. The trim removed 6 bases at V and 11 bases at J, leaving 12 bases unmatched. This CDR3 is built from 14 residues. CDR3 DNA: TGTGCCAGCAGCTCCACAGGGGCCTCTGGGAAACTGTTTTTT. It encodes CASSSTGASGKLFF.

The V gene is TRBV21-1, the J gene TRBJ1-1; TRBD1 was called by the table and not checked on the DNA. TRBV21-1 is flagged as a pseudogene. The CDR3 length is 13 residues. Written as DNA, the CDR3 is TGTGCCAGATTCCGGGACAGGGTTACTGAAGCTTTCTTT. It encodes CARFRDRVTEAFF.

This sequence joins TRBV6-1 and TRBJ1-4, with D maybe TRBD1 (5 bases). Germline V lookup: CDR1 MNHNS, CDR2 SASEGT. V lost 0 bases, J lost 7 bases, and 12 bases lay in between. CDR3 size: 15 residues. CDR3 sequence: CASSEAGRSGEKLFF. The CDR3 coding sequence is TGTGCCAGCAGTGAAGCGGGGCGGTCCGGTGAAAAACTGTTTTTT.

V usage is TRBV11-3 and J usage is TRBJ1-1; D remains ambiguous. The CDR3 has 14 amino acids. V was trimmed by 5 bases and J by 7 bases, leaving 17 bases between them. Germline V gene lookup returns CDR1 SGHNT and CDR2 YENEEA. This CDR3 reads CASSLDMDTSEAFF. CDR3 nucleotides: TGTGCCAGCAGCCTTGACATGGATACTAGTGAAGCTTTCTTT.

The genes are TRBV6-1 and TRBJ2-1, with D possibly matching TRBD2 (7 bases). CDR1 and CDR2 from the germline V gene are MNHNS and SASEGT. V lost 6 bases and J 15 bases, leaving 21 bases between the germline ends. This CDR3 is 13 amino acids long. Here the CDR3 reads CASSSRGGGERFF. In DNA form, the CDR3 reads TGTGCCAGCAGCTCTCGAGGGGGAGGGGAAAGGTTCTTC.

The chain links TRBV5-1 to TRBJ2-2; a possible D gene is TRBD2 (6 bases). Per the germline V gene, CDR1 is SGHRS and CDR2 is YFSETQ. V was clipped by 0 bases and J by 7 bases, with 19 bases between them. This CDR3 comprises 17 residues. The CDR3 nucleotides are TGCGCCAGCAGCTTGGTGGGGACCCCTCCCGGGGGCGGGGAGCTGTTTTTT. Amino acids: CASSLVGTPPGGGELFF.

The chain is built from TRBV29-1 and TRBJ2-3; D might be TRBD2 (6 bases). The germline V gene has CDR1 SQVTM and CDR2 ANQGSEA. The ends were cut back, 5 bases at V and 0 bases at J, with 15 bases in the middle. The CDR3 is 15 residues long. CDR3 region: CSVQTGGTSTDTQYF. In DNA form, the CDR3 reads TGCAGCGTTCAGACTGGCGGGACTAGCACAGATACGCAGTATTTT.

This clone was counted between two and nine times. The chain uses TRBV14 and TRBJ1-1, with D maybe TRBD1 (6 bases). This CDR3 spans 13 amino acids. Trimming pared 5 bases from V and 8 bases from J, leaving 15 bases between. The germline gives CDR1 SGHDN, CDR2 FVKESK. The CDR3 protein is CASSGPPGQEAFF. The CDR3 DNA is TGTGCCAGCAGCGGACCTCCGGGACAAGAAGCTTTCTTT.

The genes are TRBV19 and TRBJ2-2; 7 bases are a match to TRBD1. Germline assignment: CDR1 LNHDA and CDR2 SQIVND (reference sequence). This CDR3 is built from 16 residues. V lost 1 base to trimming and J lost 7 bases; unmatched junction nucleotides: 9. This CDR3 reads CASSIVGTGANGELFF. The CDR3 DNA reads as TGTGCCAGTAGTATAGTGGGAACAGGGGCTAACGGGGAGCTGTTTTTT.

This rearrangement joins TRBV18 to TRBJ2-7; 10 bases match TRBD1. V trimming: 6 bases; J trimming: 1 base; junction bases outside the gene matches: 3. The length of the CDR3 is 14 residues. Germline CDR1 is KGHSH and CDR2 is LQKENI. This CDR3 is CASSGQGSSYEQYF. The CDR3, as DNA: TGTGCCAGCTCGGGACAGGGGTCGTCCTACGAGCAGTACTTC.

The rearrangement uses TRBV28 and TRBJ2-5, with D possibly TRBD2 on 6 matching bases. V lost 7 bases, J lost 3 bases, and 18 bases lay in between. The CDR3 extends over 15 amino acids. Germline V gene data show CDR1 as MDHEN and CDR2 as SYDVKM. The CDR3: CASTRSGPGEETQYF. CDR3 DNA sequence: TGTGCCAGCACCCGGTCCGGGCCGGGAGAAGAGACCCAGTACTTC.

The rearrangement links TRBV25-1 to TRBJ1-5; 10 nucleotides align to TRBD1. V dropped 4 bases and J dropped 5; count of bases not matched to a gene: 8. Germline assignment: CDR1 MGHDK and CDR2 SYGVNS. The CDR3 is 16 amino acids. The CDR3 spells CASSAPTGGADQPQHF. The CDR3 DNA sequence: TGTGCCAGCAGTGCCCCGACAGGGGGCGCCGATCAGCCCCAGCATTTT.

The gene calls are TRBV13 and TRBJ2-1, with 10 positions matching TRBD2. Unmatched junction bases numbered 8, after V lost 5 bases and J lost 7 bases. CDR3 length: 15 residues. Per germline, CDR1 PRHDT and CDR2 FYEKMQ (reference sequence). The CDR3 DNA follows: TGTGCCAGCAGCGGGCTAGCGGGAGTAATAAATGAGCAGTTCTTC. The encoded protein is CASSGLAGVINEQFF.

This clone was recorded a few times. The chain has TRBV19 and TRBJ2-1; D remains ambiguous. The CDR3 extends over 12 amino acids. V was shortened by 2 bases and J by 8 bases, with 7 bases between the two germline ends. The germline V gene encodes CDR1 LNHDA and CDR2 SQIVND (reference sequence). CDR3 amino acids: CASSINADEQFF. The CDR3 DNA reads as TGTGCCAGTAGTATAAATGCGGATGAGCAGTTCTTC.

The chain joins TRBV24-1 to TRBJ2-5; 7 bases line up with TRBD1. The ends lost 4 bases at V and 1 base at J; junction bases unmatched: 2. The CDR3 spans 14 residues. Germline V gene sequence: CDR1 KGHDR, CDR2 SFDVKD. The CDR3 here is CATSDRGSQETQYF. In DNA, the CDR3 is TGTGCCACCAGTGACAGGGGGAGCCAAGAGACCCAGTACTTC.

There are a few counts of this clone. This chain links TRBV6-5 with TRBJ2-2, with 8 bases fitting TRBD2. The germline gives CDR1 MNHEY, CDR2 SVGAGI. This CDR3 is built from 14 residues. After removal of 10 bases from V and 1 base from J, the junction contained 5 bases not matched to a gene. CDR3 loop: CATLAGMNTGELFF. CDR3 in DNA: TGTGCCACCTTAGCGGGGATGAACACCGGGGAGCTGTTTTTT.

The sample holds a few counts of this clone. V is TRBV14 and J is TRBJ2-2; D is possibly TRBD1 (5 bases). The CDR3 contains 14 residues. V lost 1 base, J lost 5 bases, and 8 bases lay in between. Germline assignment: CDR1 SGHDN and CDR2 FVKESK. The CDR3: CASSQVRGTGELFF. The DNA for the CDR3 is TGTGCCAGCAGCCAAGTAAGGGGAACCGGGGAGCTGTTTTTT.

The genes are TRBV29-1 and TRBJ1-1; D remains ambiguous. V was trimmed by 4 bases and J by 4 bases, leaving 10 bases between them. CDR1 SQVTM and CDR2 ANQGSEA come from the germline V gene. This CDR3 region has 12 residues. This chain's CDR3 is CSVVETSTEAFF. CDR3 coding DNA: TGCAGCGTTGTCGAAACCAGCACTGAAGCTTTCTTT.

The gene calls are TRBV6-2 or TRBV6-3 and TRBJ1-1; 10 bases match TRBD1. Germline loops: CDR1 MNHEY, CDR2 SVGEGT. The CDR3 extends over 15 amino acids. The ends lost 6 bases at V and 6 bases at J; junction bases unmatched: 10. This CDR3 reads CASRPLGTGVPEAFF. The CDR3 DNA is TGTGCCAGCAGACCTCTCGGGACAGGGGTCCCTGAAGCTTTCTTT.